The 7 T cell receptor beta chains in this list originate from one sample, sequenced in a study of graft-versus-host responses after intestinal transplantation. Using immunoSEQ multiplex PCR, the repertoire was profiled, and TCRdb retains in-frame clones only, with some absent. The sample lists about 83,000 clones, approximately 91% occurring once. Antigens of these TCRs are unknown. The sample in question was unstimulated CD4+ T cells sorted from spleen or lymph node cells, obtained before intestinal transplant. The source is a human donor who received an intestinal transplant.

The V call is TRBV7-9, the J call TRBJ1-4; 11 nucleotides line up with TRBD1. Trimming took 5 bases from V and 5 from J; bases not matched to a gene: 7. Germline CDR1 is SEHNR and CDR2 is FQNEAQ (reference sequence). This CDR3 is built from 16 residues. The CDR3 sequence is CASSPGTGGSNEKLFF. DNA of the CDR3: TGTGCCAGCAGCCCCGGGACAGGGGGGTCAAATGAAAAACTGTTTTTT.

This clone was counted a few times. The chain couples TRBV10-2 to TRBJ2-7, with no clear D. V gave up 0 bases and J gave up 3 bases, with 15 bases separating them. Germline V CDR1 and CDR2: WSHSY, SAAADI. The CDR3 sequence is 16 residues long. The CDR3 here is CASSESRRSPRYEQYF. The CDR3 DNA follows: TGCGCCAGCAGTGAGTCGAGGAGATCACCCCGCTACGAGCAGTACTTC.

V usage is TRBV25-1 and J usage is TRBJ2-5; perhaps TRBD1 as D (6 bases). V shed 0 bases and J shed 5 bases, with 13 bases lying between them. Germline lookup yields CDR1 MGHDK and CDR2 SYGVNS. This CDR3 region has 15 residues. The CDR3 DNA is TGTGCCAGCAGTGAATACGTCAGGCAGGGGGAGACCCAGTACTTC. Its translation: CASSEYVRQGETQYF.

V gene TRBV14 combines with J gene TRBJ2-5; possible D gene TRBD1, 6 bases. The length of the CDR3 is 13 residues. The germline gives CDR1 SGHDN, CDR2 FVKESK. Trimming stripped 5 bases from V and 3 bases from J, with 10 bases between. The DNA for the CDR3 is TGTGCCAGCAGCTACAGGACAGAAGAGACCCAGTACTTC. Its protein product is CASSYRTEETQYF.

The rearrangement joins TRBV18 to TRBJ1-1; TRBD1 might be the D (6 bases). V was clipped by 5 bases and J by 0 bases, with 13 bases between them. The CDR3 has 15 residues. CDR1 and CDR2 from the germline V gene are KGHSH and LQKENI. CDR3 sequence: CASSVNRDLNTEAFF. CDR3 sequence (DNA): TGTGCCAGCTCAGTCAACAGGGATCTGAACACTGAAGCTTTCTTT.

This clone occurred once. The chain uses TRBV5-1 and TRBJ2-7, with a tentative D call TRBD1 (6 bases). V lost 0 bases, J lost 3 bases, and 7 bases lay in between. This CDR3 contains 13 residues. The germline gives CDR1 SGHRS, CDR2 YFSETQ. Here the CDR3 DNA reads TGCGCCAGCAGCTTGGAAGGGGGCTACGAGCAGTACTTC. Translated, it gives CASSLEGGYEQYF. Full variable domain (rest looked up from reference TRBV5-1 and TRBJ2-7): KAGVTQTPRYLIKTRGQQVTLSCSPISGHRSVSWYQQTPGQGLQFLFEYFSETQRNKGNFPGRFSGRQFSNSRSEMNVSTLELGDSALYLCASSLEGGYEQYFGPGTRLTVT.

The rearrangement uses TRBV28 and TRBJ1-1; D is ambiguous. Germline V gene sequence: CDR1 MDHEN, CDR2 SYDVKM. The ends were cut back, 2 bases at V and 1 base at J, with 8 bases in the middle. This CDR3 has 14 residues. The CDR3 loop is CASSLGPGNTEAFF. CDR3 nucleotide sequence: TGTGCCAGCAGTTTAGGTCCGGGGAACACTGAAGCTTTCTTT.